This entry lists 17 T cell receptor beta chains sequenced from one sample in a study of T cell repertoires in ileal Crohn's disease. Assay used: immunoSEQ multiplex PCR; TCRdb lists only in-frame clones, some missing. Altogether more than 11,000 clones are present, 60% to 85% being singletons, with the ten largest covering 4.5%. Material: ileal tissue. These receptors came from an adult with Crohn's disease.

The V call is TRBV11-1, the J call TRBJ2-7; no clear D. The V end was cut by 5 bases, the J end by 7 bases, with 15 bases between. The CDR3 contains 13 residues. Germline-derived CDR1 and CDR2 are SGHAT and FQDESV (reference sequence). The CDR3 DNA is TGTGCCAGCAGCATCACCGGAGAATCGGAGCAGTACTTC. Translation: CASSITGESEQYF.

This sequence joins TRBV5-1 and TRBJ2-5; 7 bases are shared with TRBD2. Per germline, CDR1 SGHRS and CDR2 YFSETQ. The CDR3 has 15 amino acids. J lost 4 bases, V lost 3 bases, and 9 bases had no gene match. CDR3 residues: CASSYVGGGGETQYF. CDR3 DNA sequence: TGCGCCAGCAGCTATGTCGGCGGGGGTGGAGAGACCCAGTACTTC.

The V gene is TRBV6-5, the J gene TRBJ2-6; D not resolved. Trimming cost V 2 bases and J 2 bases, with 4 bases left between them. The germline V gene encodes CDR1 MNHEY and CDR2 SVGAGI. The CDR3 contains 14 residues. As DNA, the CDR3 is TGTGCCAGCAGTTACGTAACTGGGGCCAACGTCCTGACTTTC. Translation: CASSYVTGANVLTF.

The J gene is TRBJ2-7, the V gene TRBV6-1, with D unresolved. The CDR3 consists of 14 residues. Germline assignment: CDR1 MNHNS and CDR2 SASEGT. Trimming stripped 6 bases from V and 0 bases from J, with 12 bases between. The CDR3 sequence: CASRMTRNSYEQYF. DNA for the CDR3: TGTGCCAGCAGGATGACAAGGAACTCCTACGAGCAGTACTTC.

A word on this clone: An end of the junction does not agree with germline; a read error may underlie this. J is TRBJ2-7 and V is TRBV10-3; TRBD2 matches at 7 bases. There are 13 residues in the CDR3. Germline loops: CDR1 ENHRY, CDR2 SYGVKD. The CDR3 DNA follows: TGTGCCACCAGTGGGGCGAGCGGGGCCGAGCAGTACTTC. The encoded protein is CATSGASGAEQYF.

This chain connects TRBV5-1 to TRBJ1-2; 9 bases line up with TRBD1. The CDR3 extends over 12 amino acids. The germline V gene has CDR1 SGHRS and CDR2 YFSETQ. V dropped 4 bases and J dropped 6; count of bases not matched to a gene: 1. In nucleotides, the CDR3 is TGCGCCAGCAGCCGGGACAGGGATGGCTACACCTTC. The encoded protein is CASSRDRDGYTF.

The V and J genes are TRBV2 and TRBJ1-4; TRBD1 aligns across 7 bases. This CDR3 spans 15 amino acids. V shed 6 bases, J shed 6 bases, and the junction held 10 bases outside the gene matches. Germline V CDR1 and CDR2: SNHLY, FYNNEI. This chain's CDR3 is CASSRNGQDDEKLFF. The CDR3 nucleotides read TGTGCCAGCAGCCGCAATGGACAGGATGATGAAAAACTGTTTTTT.

The chain links TRBV6-6 to TRBJ1-6; 7 bases match TRBD1. The V segment lost 10 bases and the J segment 9 bases; nucleotides outside the gene matches: 6. The CDR3 is 12 residues long. In germline, CDR1 is MNHNY, CDR2 SVGAGI (reference sequence). The CDR3 region has the DNA TGTGCCACCACAGGGGATCTTTCACCCCTCCACTTT. Protein product: CATTGDLSPLHF.

This clone was seen only a few times. Additional DNA sequences in this sample encode the identical CDR3. V and J are TRBV5-4 and TRBJ2-2, with 8 bases identical to TRBD1. The CDR3 runs to 15 residues. Germline-derived CDR1 and CDR2 are SGHNT and YYREEE (reference sequence). Germline trimming cut 3 bases from V and 1 base from J; bases unmatched to any gene: 2. The CDR3 DNA is TGTGCCAGCAGCTCCGGGACAGGGAACACCGGGGAGCTGTTTTTT. Its protein is CASSSGTGNTGELFF.

V is TRBV27 and J is TRBJ2-1; D is possibly TRBD1 (5 bases). The germline gives CDR1 MNHEY, CDR2 SMNVEV (reference sequence). CDR3 length equals 16 residues. V lost 0 bases and J lost 6, with 15 bases in between. This chain's CDR3 is CASSLSWGSSGNEQFF. CDR3 in DNA: TGTGCCAGCAGTTTATCATGGGGCAGTTCTGGCAATGAGCAGTTCTTC.

The chain couples TRBV7-9 to TRBJ1-6, with 10 bases matching TRBD1. V dropped 5 bases and J dropped 10; count of bases not matched to a gene: 11. From germline, CDR1 is SEHNR and CDR2 FQNEAQ (reference sequence). The CDR3 spans 16 residues. The CDR3 sequence: CASSPWVGTGESPLHF. As DNA, the CDR3 is TGTGCCAGCAGCCCATGGGTCGGGACAGGGGAATCACCCCTCCACTTT.

This clone showed up just once. V is TRBV28 and J is TRBJ2-3, with 7 bases fitting TRBD2. With 4 bases clipped from V and 1 base from J, the junction kept 5 bases outside the gene matches. Germline CDR1 MDHEN, CDR2 SYDVKM. This CDR3 has 15 residues. CDR3 sequence reads: CASSSRAGGTDTQYF. The CDR3 DNA is TGTGCCAGCAGTTCCCGTGCGGGGGGCACAGATACGCAGTATTTT.

CDR3 DNA: TGCGCCAGCAAAGGGACAGACGATGAAAAACTGTTTTTT. Protein sequence: CASKGTDDEKLFF. The chain employs TRBV5-1 and TRBJ1-4, with 7 bases that match TRBD1. This CDR3 comprises 13 residues. Germline CDR1 reads SGHRS; CDR2 reads YFSETQ. Trimming at V came to 6 bases and at J to 6 bases, leaving 5 bases not matched to a gene. The full variable domain, rest sourced from reference TRBV5-1 and TRBJ1-4, is KAGVTQTPRYLIKTRGQQVTLSCSPISGHRSVSWYQQTPGQGLQFLFEYFSETQRNKGNFPGRFSGRQFSNSRSEMNVSTLELGDSALYLCASKGTDDEKLFFGSGTQLSVL.

V is TRBV5-1 and J is TRBJ2-3, with 7 bases fitting TRBD2. This CDR3 is built from 17 residues. The V and J ends lost 4 bases and 7 bases, in that order; junction bases with no gene match: 18. The germline V gene has CDR1 SGHRS and CDR2 YFSETQ. CDR3 protein: CASSDARAGPTVNTQYF. As DNA, the CDR3 is TGCGCCAGCAGCGACGCCCGAGCGGGACCCACCGTTAATACGCAGTATTTT.

In its sample, this clone was seen a few times. The chain combines TRBV15 with TRBJ1-1; unclear D gene. V was cut by 0 bases and J by 11 bases, with 10 bases left in between. The CDR3 spans 12 residues. Germline V gene data show CDR1 as LNHNV and CDR2 as YYDKDF (reference sequence). CDR3 residues: CATSRDSNAAFF. The DNA for the CDR3 is TGTGCCACCAGCAGAGATTCTAATGCGGCTTTCTTT.

This clone was recorded once. V is TRBV5-1 and J is TRBJ2-1; the D gene is possibly TRBD1 (6 bases). Trimming stripped 2 bases from V and 5 bases from J, with 8 bases between. The CDR3 runs 13 residues. The germline gives CDR1 SGHRS, CDR2 YFSETQ. CDR3 residues: CASSLNRDNEQFF. The CDR3 coding sequence is TGCGCCAGCAGCTTAAACAGGGACAATGAGCAGTTCTTC.

The rearrangement links TRBV11-3 to TRBJ2-1, with 12 bases that match TRBD2. Germline V gives CDR1 SGHNT, CDR2 YENEEA. With 1 base clipped from V and 9 bases from J, the junction kept 16 bases outside the gene matches. CDR3 length equals 19 residues. Here the CDR3 reads CASSLGSELAGGQVVEQFF. CDR3 in DNA: TGTGCCAGCAGCTTAGGGTCCGAACTAGCGGGGGGCCAGGTGGTTGAGCAGTTCTTC.